This T cell receptor (beta chain) was recovered during a study of T cells in Graves' hyperthyroidism and ophthalmopathy. Germline CDR1 SEHNR, CDR2 FQNEAQ (reference sequence). Trimming stripped 4 bases from V and 5 bases from J, with 11 bases between. The CDR3 has 13 residues. This clonotype was found many times. The investigators amplified TCR beta CDR3 regions from RNA transcripts. TCR CDR3 underwent first-round RT-PCR with the HTBI primer set. MiXCR, run by TCRdb on the multiplex PCR reads, gives a single entry per CDR3 protein. The data hold hundreds of thousands of distinct CDR3 sequences, with 24% observed a single time.

The rearrangement joins TRBV7-9 to TRBJ1-1; D remains unclear. Sequencing input: blood. This clonotype originated in a woman aged 40 to 49 with Graves' ophthalmopathy. The CDR3 loop is CASSSVLGTEAFF. The CDR3 DNA sequence: TGTGCCAGCAGCTCAGTCTTAGGGACTGAAGCTTTCTTT.